This TCR beta chain was sequenced in a study of radiation and T cells in renal cell carcinoma. Time point indicated: blood 4 weeks post-SBRT, at nephrectomy. Sample treatment: 15 Gy SBRT to primary tumor, nephrectomy 4 weeks later. Blood was sampled at baseline, 2 weeks and 4 weeks after SBRT. This CDR3 has 15 residues. V gave up 0 bases and J gave up 5 bases, with 14 bases separating them. CDR1 and CDR2 from the germline V gene are ENHRY and SYGVKD. The repertoire was sequenced with immunoSEQ multiplex PCR; TCRdb's copy has only in-frame clones and lacks some. This sample has around 140,000 clones; about 86% occur once, and the top ten carry over 15%.

The TCR originated in a woman aged 50 to 60 with renal cell carcinoma. The source material was blood, sampled from a patient whose treatment included radiotherapy and nephrectomy. This chain joins TRBV10-3 and TRBJ2-7; the D gene is possibly TRBD1 (6 bases). The CDR3 DNA sequence: TGTGCCATCAGTGAGTCGGGACACCTTGGCAACGAGCAGTACTTC. Translated, it gives CAISESGHLGNEQYF.